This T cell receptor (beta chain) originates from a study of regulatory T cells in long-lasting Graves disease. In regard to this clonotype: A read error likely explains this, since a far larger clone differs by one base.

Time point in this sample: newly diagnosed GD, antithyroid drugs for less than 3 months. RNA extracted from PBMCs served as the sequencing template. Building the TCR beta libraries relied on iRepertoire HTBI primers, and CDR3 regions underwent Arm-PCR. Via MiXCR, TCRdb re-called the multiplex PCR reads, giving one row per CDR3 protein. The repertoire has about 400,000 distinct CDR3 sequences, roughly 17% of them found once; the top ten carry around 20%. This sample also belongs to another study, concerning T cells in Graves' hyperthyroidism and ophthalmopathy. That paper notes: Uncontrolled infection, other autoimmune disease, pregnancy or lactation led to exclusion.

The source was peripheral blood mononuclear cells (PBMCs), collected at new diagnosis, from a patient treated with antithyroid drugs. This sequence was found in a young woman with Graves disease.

The CDR3 DNA reads TGTGCCAGCAGTTACACAGGGGACACTGAAGCTTTCTTT. The encoded protein is CASSYTGDTEAFF. The rearrangement joins TRBV6-5 to TRBJ1-1; 7 bases are a match to TRBD1. Germline V CDR1 and CDR2: MNHEY, SVGAGI. Trimming removed 2 bases from V and 3 bases from J; junction bases left unmatched: 0. The length of the CDR3 is 13 residues.